The present entry profiles one T cell receptor (beta chain) with its context. The sample comes from a study of blood T cell repertoires in COVID-19. About the research overall: PBMCs, B-cell-depleted T cells, or T cells provided the cDNA or gDNA that made up the material.

Methods used by the authors: Amplification with reference gene primers provided the estimates of nucleated cell counts. Measured with immunoSEQ multiplex PCR; TCRdb has only the in-frame clones, and not every one. From that table come the V and J calls and clone size; the DNA was used to work out D and trimming. Of about 44,000 clones in the sample, 89% were seen once. The TCR sequence derives from a man aged 70-80 years with active COVID-19. Sequenced sample: peripheral blood.

DNA of the CDR3: TGTGCCAGCAGCAACACGGGAGATGGTGGCTACACCTTC. Translating it yields CASSNTGDGGYTF. The chain has TRBV6-5 and TRBJ1-2; D gene uncertain. The V gene lost 6 bases and the J gene lost 7 bases, with 15 bases spanning the gap. Germline loops: CDR1 MNHEY, CDR2 SVGAGI. The CDR3 is 13 residues long.